The 9 T cell receptor beta chains presented below share a single source sample, sequenced in a study of T cell clones after liver transplantation. Repertoires were generated with immunoSEQ multiplex PCR, while TCRdb's copy carries only in-frame clones and drops some. The data contain about 4,800 clones, just over 40% of them seen just once; the ten biggest clones take up 10% to 15%. Alloreactive TCRbeta sequences came from sequencing proliferating CFSE-low cells in the MLR. What these receptors recognize is not known. Sequencing input: CD4+ T cells from cultured PBMCs. These receptors were obtained from a human patient who received a liver transplant. The graft donor may be the source of some T cells.

By sample share, this clone is medium-sized. The chain joins TRBV5-5 to TRBJ2-3, with D possibly being TRBD1 or TRBD2 (5 bases each). Germline V gives CDR1 SGHKS, CDR2 YYEKEE (reference sequence). CDR3 length: 16 amino acids. The V end lost 4 bases, the J end lost 0 bases, and 15 bases lay between the germline ends. In nucleotides, the CDR3 is TGTGCCAGCAGCCTGGGACCCCAGCCTAGCACAGATACGCAGTATTTT. This gives the protein CASSLGPQPSTDTQYF.

This clone has only a few counts. The chain links TRBV10-3 to TRBJ2-7; no clear D. Germline CDR1 reads ENHRY; CDR2 reads SYGVKD. The ends were cut back, 6 bases at V and 5 bases at J, with 14 bases in the middle. The length of the CDR3 is 13 residues. CDR3 sequence: CAIRWAVNDEQYF. The CDR3 DNA sequence: TGTGCCATCAGGTGGGCAGTGAACGACGAGCAGTACTTC.

V and J are TRBV9 and TRBJ1-3, with D possibly being TRBD1 (6 bases). CDR1 SGDLS and CDR2 YYNGEE come from the germline V gene. The V end lost 4 bases, the J end lost 1 base, and 12 bases lay between the germline ends. This CDR3 spans 15 amino acids. CDR3 amino acids: CASSPDGTSGNTIYF. Written as DNA, the CDR3 is TGTGCCAGCAGCCCCGATGGGACATCTGGAAACACCATATATTTT.

This chain joins TRBV27 and TRBJ2-7; the match to TRBD1 covers 7 bases. The CDR3 totals 15 residues. Trimming removed 5 bases from V and 5 bases from J; junction bases left unmatched: 12. In germline, CDR1 is MNHEY, CDR2 SMNVEV (reference sequence). The DNA for the CDR3 is TGTGCCAGCAGTAACATACAGCAGGGGGAAAACGAGCAGTACTTC. Translation: CASSNIQQGENEQYF.

This clone is termed medium-sized (0.01 to 0.1%). This chain joins TRBV6-1 and TRBJ2-2, with 9 bases lining up with TRBD1. Germline CDR1 reads MNHNS; CDR2 reads SASEGT. CDR3 size: 14 residues. The V gene end was trimmed by 7 bases and the J gene end by 4 bases; junction bases not matched to a gene: 4. The CDR3 DNA follows: TGTGCCAGCATTAGGGACAGGGCCACCGGGGAGCTGTTTTTT. It codes for CASIRDRATGELFF.

The genes are TRBV5-4 and TRBJ1-2, with D tentatively TRBD1 (6 bases). CDR1 is SGHNT, CDR2 YYREEE, per germline (reference sequence). CDR3 length equals 13 residues. Trimming took 2 bases from V and 6 from J, leaving 11 bases between them. The CDR3 sequence is CASSFAGANGYTF. The CDR3 nucleotides are TGTGCCAGCAGCTTTGCAGGGGCTAATGGCTACACCTTC.

The gene calls are TRBV28 and TRBJ2-7, with D tentatively TRBD1 or TRBD2 (6 bases each). The V end was cut by 4 bases, the J end by 1 base, with 14 bases between. This CDR3 has 15 residues. Germline loops: CDR1 MDHEN, CDR2 SYDVKM. The chain's CDR3 is CASSSGGTGSYEQYF. The DNA for the CDR3 is TGTGCCAGCAGTTCCGGGGGCACGGGGTCCTACGAGCAGTACTTC.

The V gene is TRBV10-3, the J gene TRBJ2-5; no definite D call. The CDR3 is 14 amino acids. Deletions cut 0 bases from V and 2 bases from J, with 7 bases between. Germline-derived CDR1 and CDR2 are ENHRY and SYGVKD. The CDR3 here is CAISESHSQETQYF. In DNA form, the CDR3 reads TGTGCCATCAGTGAGTCGCACAGTCAAGAGACCCAGTACTTC.

The V call is TRBV19, the J call TRBJ1-1; D is uncertain. CDR1 and CDR2 from the germline V gene are LNHDA and SQIVND (reference sequence). The CDR3 spans 17 residues. Trimming shortened V by 1 base and J by 1 base, and 16 bases separated the two germline ends. The CDR3 sequence is CASSIGHSPDWNTEAFF. The CDR3 nucleotides are TGTGCCAGTAGTATAGGGCACAGCCCGGATTGGAACACTGAAGCTTTCTTT.